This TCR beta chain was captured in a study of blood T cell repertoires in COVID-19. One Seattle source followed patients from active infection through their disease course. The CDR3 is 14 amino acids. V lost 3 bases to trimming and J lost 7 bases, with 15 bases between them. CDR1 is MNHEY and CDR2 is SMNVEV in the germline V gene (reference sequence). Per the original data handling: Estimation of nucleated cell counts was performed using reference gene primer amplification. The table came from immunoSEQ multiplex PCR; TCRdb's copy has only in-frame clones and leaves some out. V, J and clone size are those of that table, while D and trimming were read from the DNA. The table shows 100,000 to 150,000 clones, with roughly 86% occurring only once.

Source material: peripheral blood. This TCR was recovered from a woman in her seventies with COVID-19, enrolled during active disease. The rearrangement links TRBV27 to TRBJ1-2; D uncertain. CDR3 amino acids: CASSFRGGVAGYTF. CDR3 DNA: TGTGCCAGCAGTTTTCGGGGTGGGGTCGCTGGCTACACCTTC.